The T cell receptor (beta chain) under discussion was sequenced for a study of cytomegalovirus exposure and HLA in healthy donors. Study-wide context: From donors who were HLA-typed, an early data release held about 89 million unique TCRs. Study outcomes and limitations: Reportedly, diagnosis of cytomegalovirus status by the classifier showed high specificity and sensitivity. TCR beta chains associated with HLA were, in a later analysis, more clonally expanded than equally common others. As a later analysis revealed, most CMV-associated TCR beta chains appeared HLA-restricted.

This CDR3 spans 19 amino acids. Germline CDR1 is MDHEN and CDR2 is SYDVKM. J gave up 1 base and V 6 bases, and 10 bases lay outside the gene matches. Note on this clone: Its cognate antigen is unknown.

The PCR used 60 Vbeta and 13 Jbeta primers. Generated by immunoSEQ multiplex PCR, the TCRdb table keeps only in-frame clones and is missing some. The sample carries tens of thousands of clones, about two thirds recorded once. The sequencing input was PBMCs. This chain joins TRBV28 and TRBJ2-3; 16 bases match TRBD2. The TCR comes from a woman in her forties in good health and CMV-seropositive. CDR3 bases: TGTGCCAGCAGGGGACTAGCGGGGGGGCCCTGGGTGGGCACAGATACGCAGTATTTT. This encodes CASRGLAGGPWVGTDTQYF.